This entry concerns a single TCR beta chain. The sample is drawn from a study of CD8 T cells in Susac syndrome. Turning to the study itself: At blood draw, Susac syndrome patients were therapy-naive, on corticosteroids, or on intravenous immunoglobulin alone.

RNA was extracted with the RNeasy kit, and a quantity of roughly 0.5 to 1 ug was reverse transcribed using random hexamers. Amplification of the TCR beta CDR3 was carried out by immunoSEQ multiplex PCR, which spanned a total of 54 Vbeta and 13 Jbeta segments. TCRdb independently ran MiXCR on the immunoSEQ multiplex PCR reads; one entry per CDR3 protein. This sample has roughly 110,000 distinct CDR3 sequences, with approximately 93% found just once. In blood CD8+ and CD4+ T cells, TCR beta underwent sequencing. This clonotype was obtained from a human donor with Susac syndrome. The sample comprised CD8+ T cells from PBMCs.

The CDR3 DNA is TGTGCCAGCAGCTTATTAGGGACAGTCTCTACCTACAATGAGCAGTTCTTC. Translated, it gives CASSLLGTVSTYNEQFF. The rearrangement uses TRBV7-8 and TRBJ2-1; 7 positions match TRBD1. With 2 bases clipped from V and 2 bases from J, the junction kept 9 bases outside the gene matches. CDR3 size: 17 residues. Germline V CDR1 and CDR2: SGHVS, FQNEAQ.